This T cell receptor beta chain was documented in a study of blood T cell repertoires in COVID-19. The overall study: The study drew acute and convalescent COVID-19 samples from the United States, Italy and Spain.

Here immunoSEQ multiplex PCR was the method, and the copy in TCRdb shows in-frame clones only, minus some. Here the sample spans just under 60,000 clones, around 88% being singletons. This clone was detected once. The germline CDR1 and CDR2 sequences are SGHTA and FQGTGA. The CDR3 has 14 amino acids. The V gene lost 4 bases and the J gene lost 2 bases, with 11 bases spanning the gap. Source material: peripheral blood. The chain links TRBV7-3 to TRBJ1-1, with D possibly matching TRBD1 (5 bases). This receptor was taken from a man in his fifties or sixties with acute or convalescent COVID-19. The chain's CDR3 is CASSSGRSNTEAFF. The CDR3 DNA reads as TGTGCCAGCAGCTCAGGGCGGTCCAACACTGAAGCTTTCTTT.